Here is one T cell receptor (beta chain) with its context. In TCRdb, the RT-PCR reads were re-called with MiXCR into one record per CDR3 protein. Among about 700,000 distinct CDR3 sequences listed, 14% were seen once. The sequencing input was memory CD4+ T cells from blood. This sequence was found in a female donor in good health, serving as a healthy control.

The DNA of the CDR3 is TGTGCCAGCAGCCAAGTCAGTTTAGCAGATACGCAGTATTTT. It is translated as CASSQVSLADTQYF. The rearrangement joins TRBV4-2 to TRBJ2-3, with D unresolved. CDR1 is LGHNA, CDR2 YNFKEQ, per germline. CDR3 length equals 14 residues. Trimming took off 1 base at V and 4 bases at J, with 9 bases between the two ends.